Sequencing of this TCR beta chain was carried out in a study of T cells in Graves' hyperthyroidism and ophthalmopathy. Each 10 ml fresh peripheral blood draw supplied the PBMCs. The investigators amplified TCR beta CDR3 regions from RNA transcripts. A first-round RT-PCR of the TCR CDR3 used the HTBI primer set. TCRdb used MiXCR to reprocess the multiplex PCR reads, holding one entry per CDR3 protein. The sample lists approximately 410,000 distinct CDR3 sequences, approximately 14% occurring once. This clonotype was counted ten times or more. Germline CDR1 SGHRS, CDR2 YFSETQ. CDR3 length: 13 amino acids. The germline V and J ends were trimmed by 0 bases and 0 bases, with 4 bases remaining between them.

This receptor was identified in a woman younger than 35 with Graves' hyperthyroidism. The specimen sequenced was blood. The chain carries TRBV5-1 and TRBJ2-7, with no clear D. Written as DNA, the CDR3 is TGCGCCAGCAGCTTGGGGATCTCCTACGAGCAGTACTTC. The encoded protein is CASSLGISYEQYF.